This record looks at one T cell receptor beta chain sequence and its context. The sample is drawn from a study of CD8+CD57+ T cells in acquired aplastic anemia. The CDR3 sequence is 13 residues long. Germline loops: CDR1 SGHRS, CDR2 YFSETQ. V was trimmed by 4 bases and J by 0 bases, leaving 7 bases between them. Patients picked for sequencing had shown CD8+CD57+ cell expansion detected by flow cytometry. Genomic DNA templated the TCR beta VDJ and CDR3 profiling. Using its own MiXCR run on the reads, TCRdb lists one record per CDR3 protein. The sample consists of 150,000 or so distinct CDR3 sequences, around half of them appearing once.

Sequenced input: sorted CD4+, CD8+, or CD8+CD57+ T cells (not recorded which) from PBMCs. The rearrangement joins TRBV5-1 to TRBJ2-5; no clear D gene. The sequence derives from a human donor with aplastic anemia. The CDR3 coding sequence is TGCGCCAGCAGCCCAGCCTACCAAGAGACCCAGTACTTC. Translating gives CASSPAYQETQYF.